The 28 T cell receptor beta chains in this list originate from one sample, sequenced in a study of cytomegalovirus exposure and HLA in healthy donors. TCRdb's table, derived via immunoSEQ multiplex PCR, lists solely in-frame clones and lacks some. Among some 150,000 clones listed, roughly nine tenths were seen once. The sequenced sample consisted of PBMCs. Every receptor here comes from a woman aged 18-30 years in good health and CMV-seropositive.

This clone came up a few times. V usage is TRBV7-2 and J usage is TRBJ2-7; 9 nucleotides agree with TRBD1. The CDR3 runs to 15 residues. J lost 3 bases, V lost 3 bases, and 6 bases had no gene match. CDR1 and CDR2 (germline): SGHTA, FQGNSA. The DNA of the CDR3 is TGTGCCAGCAGCTTGGCCCGGGACAGGGTCTACGAGCAGTACTTC. The encoded protein is CASSLARDRVYEQYF.

V is TRBV5-1 and J is TRBJ2-3; weak D call: TRBD2 (6 bases). Trimming left V 0 bases short and J 2 bases short, with 10 bases between. Germline V lookup: CDR1 SGHRS, CDR2 YFSETQ. The CDR3 runs to 15 residues. CDR3 sequence: CASSLGDSYTDTQYF. The DNA of the CDR3 is TGCGCCAGCAGCTTGGGGGACTCTTACACAGATACGCAGTATTTT. Combining the CDR3 with reference TRBV5-1 and TRBJ2-3 gives the whole variable domain KAGVTQTPRYLIKTRGQQVTLSCSPISGHRSVSWYQQTPGQGLQFLFEYFSETQRNKGNFPGRFSGRQFSNSRSEMNVSTLELGDSALYLCASSLGDSYTDTQYFGPGTRLTVL.

The genes are TRBV5-6 and TRBJ2-1; 13 bases map to TRBD2. The junction had 4 bases not matched to a gene; V was cut back by 3 bases and J by 4 bases. Germline lookup yields CDR1 SGHDT and CDR2 YYEEEE. CDR3 length: 16 residues. The CDR3 sequence is CASSSLAGGFYNEQFF. CDR3 DNA: TGTGCCAGCAGCTCACTAGCGGGGGGGTTTTACAATGAGCAGTTCTTC.

V is TRBV5-8 and J is TRBJ1-5; D is unresolved. CDR1 and CDR2 (germline): SGHTS, YDEGEE. There are 11 residues in the CDR3. V lost 3 bases, J lost 5 bases, and 3 bases lay in between. The CDR3 DNA follows: TGTGCCAGCAGCTCGGATCAGCCCCAGCATTTT. As protein: CASSSDQPQHF.

The rearrangement links TRBV18 to TRBJ2-1; D unclear. V lost 3 bases, J lost 4 bases, and 13 bases lay in between. Looked up from germline, CDR1 is KGHSH and CDR2 is LQKENI. This CDR3 region has 15 residues. CDR3 amino acids: CASSPPTWHYNEQFF. DNA of the CDR3: TGTGCCAGCTCACCCCCAACCTGGCATTACAATGAGCAGTTCTTC. The full variable domain, completed using reference TRBV18 and TRBJ2-1, is NAGVMQNPRHLVRRRGQEARLRCSPMKGHSHVYWYRQLPEEGLKFMVYLQKENIIDESGMPKERFSAEFPKEGPSILRIQQVVRGDSAAYFCASSPPTWHYNEQFFGPGTRLTVL.

V usage is TRBV10-1 and J usage is TRBJ1-2, with 8 bases identical to TRBD1. This CDR3 is 11 amino acids long. Unmatched junction bases numbered 5, after V lost 11 bases and J lost 6 bases. Germline V lookup: CDR1 WNHNN, CDR2 SYGVQD (reference sequence). The CDR3 DNA sequence: TGCGCCTGGGAGACAGGGGATGGCTACACCTTC. It specifies CAWETGDGYTF.

This chain links TRBV28 with TRBJ2-3; 10 nucleotides match TRBD2. The V gene end was trimmed by 7 bases and the J gene end by 4 bases; junction bases not matched to a gene: 5. The germline gives CDR1 MDHEN, CDR2 SYDVKM. This CDR3 is built from 14 residues. CDR3 sequence (DNA): TGTGCCAGCACAGCGGGGGGGCTACCAGATACGCAGTATTTT. This translates into CASTAGGLPDTQYF.

This clone came up once. J is TRBJ2-1 and V is TRBV30; D unresolved. V was trimmed by 4 bases and J by 0 bases, leaving 10 bases between them. The length of the CDR3 is 14 residues. Germline loops: CDR1 GTSNPN, CDR2 SVGIG (reference sequence). CDR3 in amino acids: CAWTGFGSYNEQFF. Here the CDR3 DNA reads TGTGCCTGGACAGGTTTCGGCTCCTACAATGAGCAGTTCTTC.

This sequence joins TRBV4-1 and TRBJ1-2, with D tentatively TRBD1 (5 bases). The V gene lost 0 bases and the J gene lost 4 bases, with 12 bases spanning the gap. CDR3 length equals 15 residues. Germline assignment: CDR1 MGHRA and CDR2 YSYEKL. The DNA for the CDR3 is TGCGCCAGCAGCCAAGAAATAAGTAGGGGCTATGGCTACACCTTC. Amino acids: CASSQEISRGYGYTF.

The J gene is TRBJ2-1, the V gene TRBV4-2; a possible D gene is TRBD2 (5 bases). CDR1 LGHNA and CDR2 YNFKEQ come from the germline V gene. This CDR3 is built from 12 residues. Trimming shortened V by 1 base and J by 7 bases, and 5 bases separated the two germline ends. The CDR3, as DNA: TGTGCCAGCAGCCAAGGACTAAATGAGCAGTTCTTC. Its translation: CASSQGLNEQFF.

The rearrangement links TRBV9 to TRBJ1-1, with 7 positions matching TRBD1. CDR3 length: 13 residues. Germline-derived CDR1 and CDR2 are SGDLS and YYNGEE. V gave up 2 bases and J gave up 5 bases; unmatched junction bases: 3. This CDR3 is CASSVQQGTEAFF. As DNA, the CDR3 is TGTGCCAGCAGCGTCCAACAGGGGACTGAAGCTTTCTTT.

The V and J genes are TRBV7-2 and TRBJ2-3, with TRBD2 matching 7 bases. CDR3 length: 15 amino acids. Germline CDR1 is SGHTA and CDR2 is FQGNSA. J was trimmed by 6 bases and V by 5 bases; bases with no gene match: 11. The CDR3 nucleotides are TGTGCCAGCAGCGATCCGGGGGGTTTATCGGATACGCAGTATTTT. Translation gives CASSDPGGLSDTQYF.

This chain uses TRBV27 with TRBJ1-3, with D possibly matching TRBD1 (6 bases). Germline assignment: CDR1 MNHEY and CDR2 SMNVEV (reference sequence). The CDR3 runs to 17 residues. The V end was cut by 2 bases, the J end by 0 bases, with 14 bases between. The CDR3 DNA follows: TGTGCCAGCAGTTTAAGGGCAGGGGCCGCCTCTGGAAACACCATATATTTT. It encodes CASSLRAGAASGNTIYF.

This chain connects TRBV6-5 to TRBJ1-1; maybe TRBD1 (5 bases). With 2 bases removed from V and 0 bases from J, the gap between germline ends came to 10 bases. The germline gives CDR1 MNHEY, CDR2 SVGAGI. The CDR3 totals 15 residues. Here the CDR3 DNA reads TGTGCCAGCAGTTACGGGACTCCAATGAACACTGAAGCTTTCTTT. Encoded protein: CASSYGTPMNTEAFF.

The chain links TRBV5-1 to TRBJ2-2; D is possibly TRBD2 (6 bases). CDR3 length equals 16 residues. Germline lookup yields CDR1 SGHRS and CDR2 YFSETQ. The V end lost 0 bases, the J end lost 3 bases, and 12 bases lay between the germline ends. Here the CDR3 DNA reads TGCGCCAGCAGCTTGGGGGCGCGGGGCTACACCGGGGAGCTGTTTTTT. This translates into CASSLGARGYTGELFF.

The rearrangement links TRBV5-1 to TRBJ1-3, with TRBD1 matching over 9 bases. The V gene end was trimmed by 4 bases and the J gene end by 3 bases; junction bases not matched to a gene: 8. This CDR3 has 16 residues. Germline values: CDR1 SGHRS, CDR2 YFSETQ. The CDR3 protein is CASSLTGQGHGNTIYF. DNA for the CDR3: TGCGCCAGCAGCCTCACCGGACAGGGGCATGGAAACACCATATATTTT.

The chain links TRBV7-7 to TRBJ2-2; no firm D call. CDR1 and CDR2 (germline): SSHAT, FNYEAQ (reference sequence). V dropped 2 bases and J dropped 5 bases, with 3 bases sitting between them. This CDR3 is 12 amino acids long. CDR3 nucleotide sequence: TGTGCCAGCAGCTTATCTACCGGGGAGCTGTTTTTT. Amino acids: CASSLSTGELFF.

This chain connects TRBV23-1 to TRBJ2-5; 8 bases are a match to TRBD2. TRBV23-1 is sorted into the ORF group, with uncertain function. The CDR3 extends over 14 amino acids. After removal of 6 bases from V and 1 base from J, the junction contained 4 bases not matched to a gene. CDR3 amino acids: CASRRTSFQETQYF. The DNA of the CDR3 is TGCGCCAGCAGACGGACTAGCTTCCAAGAGACCCAGTACTTC.

The chain carries TRBV11-2 and TRBJ2-5; the D gene is possibly TRBD1 (6 bases). V shed 5 bases and J shed 13 bases, with 17 bases lying between them. Germline CDR1 and CDR2: SGHAT and FQNNGV. This CDR3 is 12 amino acids long. CDR3 in amino acids: CASSPGGTPPYF. DNA of the CDR3: TGTGCCAGCAGCCCCGGTGGGACACCCCCGTACTTC.

The chain combines TRBV11-2 with TRBJ2-7, with D possibly matching TRBD1 (6 bases). The ends were cut back, 2 bases at V and 5 bases at J, with 10 bases in the middle. In germline, CDR1 is SGHAT, CDR2 FQNNGV. This CDR3 contains 13 residues. Here the CDR3 DNA reads TGTGCCAGCAGCTTAACAGGGACCCACGAGCAGTACTTC. Its translation: CASSLTGTHEQYF.

CDR3 in amino acids: CASNRDRVDTEAFF. CDR3 DNA sequence: TGTGCCAGCAACCGGGACAGGGTCGACACTGAAGCTTTCTTT. This rearrangement joins TRBV28 to TRBJ1-1; 9 nucleotides match TRBD1. The length of the CDR3 is 14 residues. V dropped 7 bases and J dropped 3; count of bases not matched to a gene: 6. Germline values: CDR1 MDHEN, CDR2 SYDVKM.

V is TRBV7-9 and J is TRBJ2-3; 9 bases map to TRBD1. The germline V gene encodes CDR1 SEHNR and CDR2 FQNEAQ (reference sequence). J lost 2 bases, V lost 3 bases, and 3 bases had no gene match. This CDR3 is 15 amino acids long. In DNA, the CDR3 is TGTGCCAGCAGCTTGGGACAGGGCGACACAGATACGCAGTATTTT. This translates into CASSLGQGDTDTQYF.

The V gene is TRBV19, the J gene TRBJ2-2; 9 bases match TRBD1. This CDR3 has 18 amino acids. The junction had 18 bases not matched to a gene; V was cut back by 5 bases and J by 8 bases. The V gene's germline CDR1 is LNHDA and CDR2 SQIVND (reference sequence). CDR3 DNA: TGTGCCAGTAGTGGGACAGGGCTCAGGGCATGGGCATCGGGGGAGCTGTTTTTT. Translating it yields CASSGTGLRAWASGELFF.

The CDR3: CASSKRGPEGSGANVLTF. CDR3 in DNA: TGTGCCAGCAGCAAAAGGGGGCCTGAGGGCTCTGGGGCCAACGTCCTGACTTTC. The chain recombines TRBV21-1 with TRBJ2-6; TRBD1, the table's D call, was not compared with the DNA. TRBV21-1 is classified as a pseudogene. CDR3 length: 18 residues.

In its sample, this clone was seen once. CDR3 protein: CASGEGYNEQFF. CDR3 coding DNA: TGTGCCAGCGGGGAGGGGTACAATGAGCAGTTCTTC. This chain joins TRBV7-6 and TRBJ2-1, with TRBD2 identical over 7 bases. After removal of 8 bases from V and 4 bases from J, the junction contained 2 bases not matched to a gene. The germline CDR1 and CDR2 sequences are SGHVS and FNYEAQ. This CDR3 has 12 residues.

This clone was seen only a few times. The chain employs TRBV2 and TRBJ1-2; D remains unclear. Trimming removed 9 bases from V and 2 bases from J, with 13 bases in between. The CDR3 runs 13 residues. Germline-derived CDR1 and CDR2 are SNHLY and FYNNEI. The DNA of the CDR3 is TGTGCCAGTGAGACTCCTCCCAACTATGGCTACACCTTC. It codes for CASETPPNYGYTF.

This rearrangement joins TRBV15 to TRBJ1-1; D is undetermined. CDR1 and CDR2 (germline): LNHNV, YYDKDF (reference sequence). V gave up 3 bases and J gave up 0 bases, with 11 bases separating them. The CDR3 consists of 15 residues. CDR3 in amino acids: CATSRAPRVNTEAFF. CDR3 DNA: TGTGCCACCAGCAGGGCGCCCCGGGTGAACACTGAAGCTTTCTTT.

V usage is TRBV10-3 and J usage is TRBJ1-2; TRBD1 aligns across 7 bases. CDR1 and CDR2 (germline): ENHRY, SYGVKD. The CDR3 sequence is 14 residues long. V was pared by 10 bases and J by 4 bases, with 12 bases of the junction left unmatched. In DNA form, the CDR3 reads TGTGCCAGCTCCTCGACAGGGCTTGCCTATGGCTACACCTTC. It translates to CASSSTGLAYGYTF.